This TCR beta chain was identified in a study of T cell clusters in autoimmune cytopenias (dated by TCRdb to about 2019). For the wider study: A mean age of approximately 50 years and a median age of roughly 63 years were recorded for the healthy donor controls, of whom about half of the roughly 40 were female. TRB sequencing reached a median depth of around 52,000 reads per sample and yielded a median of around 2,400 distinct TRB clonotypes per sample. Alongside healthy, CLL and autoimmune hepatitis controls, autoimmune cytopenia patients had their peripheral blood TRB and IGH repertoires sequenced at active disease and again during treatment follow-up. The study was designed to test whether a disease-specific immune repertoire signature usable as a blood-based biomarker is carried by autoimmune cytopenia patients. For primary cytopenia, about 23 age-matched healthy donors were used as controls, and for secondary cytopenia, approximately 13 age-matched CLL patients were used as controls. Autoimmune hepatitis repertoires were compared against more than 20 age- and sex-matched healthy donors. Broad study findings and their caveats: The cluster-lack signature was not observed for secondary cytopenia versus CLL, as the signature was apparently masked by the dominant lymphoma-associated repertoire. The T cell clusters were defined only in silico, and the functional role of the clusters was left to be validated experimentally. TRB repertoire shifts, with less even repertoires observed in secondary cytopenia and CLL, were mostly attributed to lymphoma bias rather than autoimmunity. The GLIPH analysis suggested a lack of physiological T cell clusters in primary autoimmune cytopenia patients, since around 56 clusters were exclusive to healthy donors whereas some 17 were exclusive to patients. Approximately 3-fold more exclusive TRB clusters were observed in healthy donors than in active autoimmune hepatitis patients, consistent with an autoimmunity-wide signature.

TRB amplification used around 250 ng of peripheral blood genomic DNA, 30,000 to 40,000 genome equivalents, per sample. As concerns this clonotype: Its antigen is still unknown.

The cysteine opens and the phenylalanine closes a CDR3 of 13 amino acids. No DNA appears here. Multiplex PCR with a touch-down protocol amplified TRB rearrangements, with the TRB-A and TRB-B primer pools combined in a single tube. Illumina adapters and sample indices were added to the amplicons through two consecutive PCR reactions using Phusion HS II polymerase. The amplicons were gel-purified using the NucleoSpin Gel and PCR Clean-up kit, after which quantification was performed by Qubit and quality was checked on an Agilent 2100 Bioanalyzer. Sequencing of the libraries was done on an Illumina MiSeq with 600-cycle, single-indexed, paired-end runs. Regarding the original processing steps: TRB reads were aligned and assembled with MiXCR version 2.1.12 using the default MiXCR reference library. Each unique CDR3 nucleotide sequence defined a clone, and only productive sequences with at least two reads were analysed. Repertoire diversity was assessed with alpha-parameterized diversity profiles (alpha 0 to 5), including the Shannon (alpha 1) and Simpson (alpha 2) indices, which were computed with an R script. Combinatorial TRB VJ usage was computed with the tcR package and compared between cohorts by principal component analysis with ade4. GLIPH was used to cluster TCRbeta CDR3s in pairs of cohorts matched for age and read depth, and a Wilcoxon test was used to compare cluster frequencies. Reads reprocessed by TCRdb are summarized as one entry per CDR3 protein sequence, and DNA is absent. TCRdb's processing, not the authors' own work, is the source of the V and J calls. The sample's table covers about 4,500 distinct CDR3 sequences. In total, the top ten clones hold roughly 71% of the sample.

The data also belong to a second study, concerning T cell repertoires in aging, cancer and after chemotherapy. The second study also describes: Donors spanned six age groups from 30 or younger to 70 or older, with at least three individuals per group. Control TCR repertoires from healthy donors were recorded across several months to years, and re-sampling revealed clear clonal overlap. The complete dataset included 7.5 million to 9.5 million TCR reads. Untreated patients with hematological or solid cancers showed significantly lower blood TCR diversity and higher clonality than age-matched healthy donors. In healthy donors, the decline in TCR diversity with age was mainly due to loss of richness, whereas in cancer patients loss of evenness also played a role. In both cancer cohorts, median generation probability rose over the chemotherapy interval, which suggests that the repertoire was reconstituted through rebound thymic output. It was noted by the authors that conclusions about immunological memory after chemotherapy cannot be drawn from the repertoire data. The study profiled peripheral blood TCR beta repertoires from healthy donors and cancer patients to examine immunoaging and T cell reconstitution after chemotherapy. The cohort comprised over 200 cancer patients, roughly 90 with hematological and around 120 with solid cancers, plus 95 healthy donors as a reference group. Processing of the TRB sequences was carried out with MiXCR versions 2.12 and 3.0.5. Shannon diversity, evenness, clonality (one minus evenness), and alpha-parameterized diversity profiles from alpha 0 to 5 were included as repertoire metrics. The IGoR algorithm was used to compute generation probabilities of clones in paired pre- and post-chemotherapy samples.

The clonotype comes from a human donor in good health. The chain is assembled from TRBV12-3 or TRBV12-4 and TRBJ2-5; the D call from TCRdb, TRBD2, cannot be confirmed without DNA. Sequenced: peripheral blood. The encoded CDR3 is CASNGLAGETQYF.